The 29 T cell receptor beta chains below come from one sample, sequenced in a study of T-cell memory formation after mild COVID-19. TCRdb recomputed calls from the 5' RACE reads with MiXCR, one row per CDR3 protein. The sample has about 390,000 distinct CDR3 sequences, under 25% seen once. Sequenced: PBMCs or a T cell subset sorted from them (not recorded which). The receptors here all came from an adult woman who had mild COVID-19 (a few samples of this study predate the infection). Cell type and time point are not known.

CDR3 DNA sequence: TGTGCCAGCAGTTTATGGTCCGGGCCGGCGGCCAACTACGAGCAGTACTTC. This sequence encodes CASSLWSGPAANYEQYF. The chain employs TRBV27 and TRBJ2-7; the D is unclear. The V and J ends lost 1 base and 3 bases respectively, with 19 bases between them. Germline CDR1 is MNHEY and CDR2 is SMNVEV (reference sequence). CDR3 length equals 17 residues.

This clonotype occurred a few times. The J gene is TRBJ2-1, the V gene TRBV12-3 or TRBV12-4, with D possibly called TRBD1 or TRBD2 (6 bases each). The CDR3 spans 15 residues. Trimming shortened V by 6 bases and J by 3 bases, and 15 bases separated the two germline ends. CDR3 DNA: TGTGCCAGCAGACCTCGGGGGCACGTCTACAATGAGCAGTTCTTC. It specifies CASRPRGHVYNEQFF.

This clonotype was seen more than once but under ten times. The chain joins TRBV7-2 to TRBJ1-2, with D possibly matching TRBD1 (5 bases). Germline values: CDR1 SGHTA, CDR2 FQGNSA. The CDR3 totals 13 residues. Trimming removed 1 base at V and 7 bases at J, with 10 bases between. The CDR3 DNA reads TGTGCCAGCAGCTTAGGCAGGGTTGGTGGCTACACCTTC. Its protein product is CASSLGRVGGYTF. Using reference TRBV7-2 and TRBJ1-2 for the parts outside the CDR3, the full variable domain is GAGVSQSPSNKVTEKGKDVELRCDPISGHTALYWYRQSLGQGLEFLIYFQGNSAPDKSGLPSDRFSAERTGGSVSTLTIQRTQQEDSAVYLCASSLGRVGGYTFGSGTRLTVV.

The chain couples TRBV29-1 to TRBJ2-2, with 10 positions matching TRBD2. Germline CDR1 reads SQVTM; CDR2 reads ANQGSEA. The CDR3 sequence is 15 residues long. After removal of 7 bases from V and 5 bases from J, the junction contained 10 bases not matched to a gene. The CDR3 region is CSAIASGGETGELFF. The CDR3 DNA is TGCAGCGCAATAGCTAGCGGGGGAGAAACCGGGGAGCTGTTTTTT.

The J gene is TRBJ2-7, the V gene TRBV10-3, with a possible D match to TRBD2 (6 bases). The length of the CDR3 is 15 residues. Germline values: CDR1 ENHRY, CDR2 SYGVKD. Trimming took 0 bases from V and 2 from J, leaving 11 bases between them. In nucleotides, the CDR3 is TGTGCCATCAGTGAGTCGGGTAGCGGCCCCTACGAGCAGTACTTC. The encoded protein is CAISESGSGPYEQYF.

The chain employs TRBV10-3 and TRBJ1-5; D unclear. V was clipped by 3 bases and J by 0 bases, with 3 bases between them. The CDR3 loop spans 13 amino acids. CDR1 ENHRY and CDR2 SYGVKD come from the germline V gene. The DNA for the CDR3 is TGTGCCATCAGTGATAATAGCAATCAGCCCCAGCATTTT. Protein product: CAISDNSNQPQHF.

The V call is TRBV3-1, the J call TRBJ2-3; D may be TRBD2 (5 bases). V was pared by 2 bases and J by 2 bases, with 8 bases between. Germline V gene lookup returns CDR1 LGHDT and CDR2 YNNKEL (reference sequence). CDR3 length: 14 residues. The CDR3 loop is CASSQYDYTDTQYF. The CDR3 nucleotides are TGTGCCAGCAGCCAATACGACTACACAGATACGCAGTATTTT.

V is TRBV12-3 or TRBV12-4 and J is TRBJ1-1, with D possibly TRBD1 on 6 matching bases. The CDR3 length is 13 residues. Trimming pared 6 bases from V and 10 bases from J, leaving 18 bases between. The CDR3 bases are TGTGCCAGCAGCCTGGGACGAGGGGGGACAGCTTTCTTT. Its protein product is CASSLGRGGTAFF.

This clonotype has more than one count but fewer than ten. The chain has TRBV9 and TRBJ2-7; D call uncertain. Trimming removed 0 bases from V and 6 bases from J, with 16 bases in between. The CDR3 totals 15 residues. CDR1 SGDLS and CDR2 YYNGEE come from the germline V gene. CDR3 bases: TGTGCCAGCAGCGTAGGCGTTAGTCCAGCCGGCGAGCAGTACTTC. This sequence encodes CASSVGVSPAGEQYF.

The CDR3 nucleotides are TGTGCCAGCAGCGCAGGGACAGATACGCAGTATTTT. Translated: CASSAGTDTQYF. V and J are TRBV9 and TRBJ2-3; possible D gene TRBD1, 5 bases. V was pared by 3 bases and J by 3 bases, with 5 bases between. Per the germline V gene, CDR1 is SGDLS and CDR2 is YYNGEE. CDR3 length: 12 amino acids.

The rearrangement joins TRBV3-1 to TRBJ1-2, with a tentative D call TRBD1 (5 bases). Germline V CDR1 and CDR2: LGHDT, YNNKEL (reference sequence). This CDR3 is built from 13 residues. V dropped 4 bases and J dropped 7 bases, with 13 bases sitting between them. CDR3 nucleotide sequence: TGTGCCAGCAGCCCACCCAGGGAAAGTGGCTACACCTTC. Its translation is CASSPPRESGYTF.

This clonotype was recorded many times. The rearrangement uses TRBV4-3 and TRBJ2-7; tentatively, D is TRBD1 (5 bases). The CDR3 has 14 amino acids. Germline lookup yields CDR1 LGHNA and CDR2 YSLEER. V lost 0 bases to trimming and J lost 3 bases, with 9 bases between them. The CDR3 DNA reads TGCGCCAGCAGCCAAGAAGGGGCTTACTACGAGCAGTACTTC. Protein product: CASSQEGAYYEQYF.

The chain is built from TRBV11-1 and TRBJ2-2, with TRBD2 identical over 8 bases. CDR1 is SGHAT and CDR2 is FQDESV in the germline V gene (reference sequence). The CDR3 is 17 amino acids. V lost 7 bases, J lost 5 bases, and 15 bases stayed unmatched. The CDR3, as DNA: TGTGCCAGCACCGACATACCAGGGACTAGACGAACCGGGGAGCTGTTTTTT. It yields the protein CASTDIPGTRRTGELFF.

This clonotype was picked up a small number of times. The V call is TRBV9, the J call TRBJ2-1; D is ambiguous. The CDR3 totals 16 residues. V was clipped by 0 bases and J by 0 bases, with 10 bases between them. The germline V gene has CDR1 SGDLS and CDR2 YYNGEE. CDR3 protein: CASSVGPRGSYNEQFF. CDR3 DNA: TGTGCCAGCAGCGTAGGCCCGAGAGGCTCCTACAATGAGCAGTTCTTC.

The sample holds a few counts of this clonotype. V and J are TRBV6-1 and TRBJ1-1; D unresolved. CDR3 length: 14 residues. Germline V CDR1 and CDR2: MNHNS, SASEGT. Trimming took off 3 bases at V and 2 bases at J, with 10 bases between the two ends. The CDR3 DNA follows: TGTGCCAGCAGTGACAAGGGAGCCAACACTGAAGCTTTCTTT. Translation: CASSDKGANTEAFF.

V usage is TRBV24-1 and J usage is TRBJ2-7; 11 bases fit TRBD2. Germline CDR1 reads KGHDR; CDR2 reads SFDVKD. The junction had 7 bases not matched to a gene; V was cut back by 4 bases and J by 3 bases. The CDR3 runs to 16 residues. CDR3 sequence: CATSDTTSGSLYEQYF. Here the CDR3 DNA reads TGTGCCACCAGTGACACAACTAGCGGGAGTCTCTACGAGCAGTACTTC.

This clonotype has just a few counts. The V call is TRBV12-3 or TRBV12-4, the J call TRBJ2-3, with a possible D match to TRBD2 (7 bases). The germline V and J ends were trimmed by 2 bases and 2 bases, with 17 bases remaining between them. This CDR3 region has 17 residues. The CDR3 is CASSLYRGADLTDTQYF. The CDR3 DNA sequence: TGTGCCAGCAGTTTATATCGGGGGGCTGACCTCACAGATACGCAGTATTTT.

This chain connects TRBV9 to TRBJ1-2; D unresolved. Germline CDR1 and CDR2: SGDLS and YYNGEE. The CDR3 spans 11 residues. Trimming removed 0 bases from V and 7 bases from J, with 4 bases in between. This chain's CDR3 is CASSVGTGYTF. CDR3 coding DNA: TGTGCCAGCAGCGTAGGAACTGGCTACACCTTC.

This clonotype was seen a few times. The chain couples TRBV19 to TRBJ2-3; TRBD2 might be the D (6 bases). Germline assignment: CDR1 LNHDA and CDR2 SQIVND (reference sequence). The CDR3 has 15 residues. The V gene lost 5 bases and the J gene lost 3 bases, with 15 bases spanning the gap. The CDR3 reads CASSPKEGWTDTQYF. DNA for the CDR3: TGTGCCAGTAGTCCGAAGGAGGGATGGACAGATACGCAGTATTTT.

This sequence joins TRBV7-8 and TRBJ2-2; TRBD1 matches at 10 bases. The CDR3 has 17 residues. V lost 2 bases, J lost 5 bases, and 8 bases stayed unmatched. Germline V gene sequence: CDR1 SGHVS, CDR2 FQNEAQ. CDR3 sequence: CASSLRDRGLRTGELFF. The DNA for the CDR3 is TGTGCCAGCAGCTTACGGGACAGGGGTCTTCGGACCGGGGAGCTGTTTTTT. The variable domain in full, with the rest retrieved from reference TRBV7-8 and TRBJ2-2, is GAGVSQSPRYKVAKRGQDVALRCDPISGHVSLFWYQQALGQGPEFLTYFQNEAQLDKSGLPSDRFFAERPEGSVSTLKIQRTQQEDSAVYLCASSLRDRGLRTGELFFGEGSRLTVL.

V is TRBV13 and J is TRBJ1-5; no firm D call. The CDR3 length is 15 residues. V lost 0 bases and J 8 bases, leaving 14 bases between the germline ends. Germline CDR1 PRHDT, CDR2 FYEKMQ (reference sequence). CDR3 coding DNA: TGTGCCAGCAGCTTAGGCTCGGCAGCCGGTGAGCCCCAGCATTTT. Protein sequence: CASSLGSAAGEPQHF.

The rearrangement joins TRBV5-6 to TRBJ2-7; TRBD1 agrees at 10 bases. Unmatched junction bases numbered 13, after V lost 3 bases and J lost 7 bases. The length of the CDR3 is 16 residues. The germline V gene has CDR1 SGHDT and CDR2 YYEEEE. The CDR3 DNA reads TGTGCCAGCAGCTCCCCCCCGGGACAGGGGACGGAAGAGCAGTACTTC. Translating it yields CASSSPPGQGTEEQYF.

The chain is built from TRBV5-1 and TRBJ2-5; 8 nucleotides line up with TRBD2. With V trimmed by 7 bases and J by 7 bases, 15 bases remained unmatched. The CDR3 has 15 amino acids. Germline V lookup: CDR1 SGHRS, CDR2 YFSETQ. The CDR3 region has the DNA TGCGCCAGCCGGCCCAGACTAGCGTTAATTGCGACCCAGTACTTC. It specifies CASRPRLALIATQYF.

J is TRBJ2-1 and V is TRBV29-1; perhaps TRBD2 as D (6 bases). V lost 2 bases, J lost 7 bases, and 15 bases lay in between. The CDR3 loop spans 14 amino acids. From germline, CDR1 is SQVTM and CDR2 ANQGSEA. CDR3 coding DNA: TGCAGCGTTGAACGGCTAGCGCGCATAAATGAGCAGTTCTTC. Its protein is CSVERLARINEQFF.

The chain uses TRBV7-6 and TRBJ1-2; 7 bases agree with TRBD1. Germline CDR1 and CDR2: SGHVS and FNYEAQ. V dropped 1 base and J dropped 7; count of bases not matched to a gene: 6. The CDR3 runs 14 residues. The CDR3 is CASSLGEGALGYTF. CDR3 DNA: TGTGCCAGCAGCTTAGGCGAGGGGGCTCTTGGCTACACCTTC.

This clonotype was detected a few times. The chain employs TRBV20-1 and TRBJ2-5, with TRBD2 identical over 13 bases. After removal of 5 bases from V and 5 bases from J, the junction contained 17 bases not matched to a gene. The CDR3 sequence is 18 residues long. The V gene's germline CDR1 is DFQATT and CDR2 SNEGSKA (reference sequence). In DNA, the CDR3 is TGCAGTGCTCCCAGCGAGGGACTAGCGGGACTGTCCGGGGAGACCCAGTACTTC. As protein: CSAPSEGLAGLSGETQYF.

The rearrangement joins TRBV12-3 or TRBV12-4 to TRBJ2-6, with D perhaps TRBD1 (6 bases). There are 18 residues in the CDR3. Trimming left V 6 bases short and J 2 bases short, with 20 bases between. In nucleotides, the CDR3 is TGTGCCAGCAGCCCTTTCGGACAGTGGGGTGCTGGGGCCAACGTCCTGACTTTC. Amino acids: CASSPFGQWGAGANVLTF.

The sample holds one count of this clonotype. The chain employs TRBV10-3 and TRBJ2-3, with TRBD2 matching over 12 bases. The CDR3 consists of 15 residues. Germline CDR1 and CDR2: ENHRY and SYGVKD. The ends lost 5 bases at V and 7 bases at J; junction bases unmatched: 7. This CDR3 is CAISRLAGEVNTQYF. The CDR3 nucleotides read TGTGCCATCAGTCGACTAGCGGGAGAAGTGAATACGCAGTATTTT.

The chain joins TRBV4-1 to TRBJ1-2, with unresolved D. The germline gives CDR1 MGHRA, CDR2 YSYEKL. The CDR3 covers 12 residues. The chain's CDR3 is CASGQPNYGYTF. The CDR3 DNA follows: TGCGCGAGCGGGCAGCCAAACTATGGCTACACCTTC.